This TCR beta chain came from a study of OX40 agonist ivuxolimab in advanced cancers. Across the study: Three patients responded partially, comprising one with hepatocellular carcinoma and two with cutaneous melanoma.

The repertoire was sequenced with immunoSEQ multiplex PCR; TCRdb's copy has only in-frame clones and lacks some. Of some 46,000 clones in the sample, roughly 87% were seen once. The germline CDR1 and CDR2 sequences are MDHEN and SYDVKM. The CDR3 runs 14 residues. Trimming shortened V by 5 bases and J by 9 bases, and 17 bases separated the two germline ends. The receptor was isolated from an adult with an advanced solid tumor such as melanoma, head and neck, liver or kidney cancer. The rearrangement links TRBV28 to TRBJ2-1; D is unclear. Sequences were derived from CD4+ or CD8+ T cells sorted from blood, sampled in a trial of the OX40 agonist ivuxolimab. This chain's CDR3 is CASSPRKLRAEQFF. In DNA form, the CDR3 reads TGTGCCAGCAGTCCCCGTAAGTTGCGAGCTGAGCAGTTCTTC.